The following is a TCR beta chain sequence with its context. What it binds is not known. This entry belongs to a study of neoadjuvant nivolumab and ipilimumab in lung cancer. General study results and limits: Resected-tumor TCR richness correlated positively with pretherapy blood richness. Compared with tumor-adjacent uninvolved lung, resected tumors showed greater richness and clonality.

The junction had 7 bases not matched to a gene; V was cut back by 1 base and J by 3 bases. This CDR3 is 17 amino acids long. Germline CDR1 is SEHNR and CDR2 is FQNEAQ (reference sequence). Clones were read by immunoSEQ multiplex PCR, and TCRdb kept only the in-frame ones, dropping some. The sample holds around 30,000 clones; 83% are singletons and the top ten take 5% to 6%. This TCR came from an adult with non-small cell lung cancer. The chain links TRBV7-9 to TRBJ2-1, with TRBD2 matching over 9 bases. Sequenced here: tumor tissue, sampled after neoadjuvant nivolumab, alone or with ipilimumab, at or shortly before surgery. DNA of the CDR3: TGTGCCAGCAGCTTAGGGCGGCTAGCGGGACTCTACAATGAGCAGTTCTTC. Residues: CASSLGRLAGLYNEQFF.